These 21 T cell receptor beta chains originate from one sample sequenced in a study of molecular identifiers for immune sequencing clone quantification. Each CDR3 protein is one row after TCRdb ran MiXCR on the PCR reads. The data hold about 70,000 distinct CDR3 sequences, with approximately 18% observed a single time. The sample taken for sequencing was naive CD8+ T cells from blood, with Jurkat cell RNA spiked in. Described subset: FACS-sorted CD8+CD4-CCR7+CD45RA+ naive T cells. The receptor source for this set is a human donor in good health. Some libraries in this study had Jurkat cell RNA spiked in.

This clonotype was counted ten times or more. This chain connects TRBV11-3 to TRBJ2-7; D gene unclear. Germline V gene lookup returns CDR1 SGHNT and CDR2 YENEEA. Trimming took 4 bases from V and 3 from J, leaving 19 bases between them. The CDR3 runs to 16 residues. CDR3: CASSSSSPHYYYEQYF. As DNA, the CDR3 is TGTGCCAGCAGCTCGAGTAGTCCTCACTACTACTACGAGCAGTACTTC.

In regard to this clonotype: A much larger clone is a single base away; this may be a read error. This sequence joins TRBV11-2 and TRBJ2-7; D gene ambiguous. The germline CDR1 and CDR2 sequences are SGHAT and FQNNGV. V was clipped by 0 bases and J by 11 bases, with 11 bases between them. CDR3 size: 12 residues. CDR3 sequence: CASSLDFKTKYF. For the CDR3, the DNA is TGTGCCAGCAGCTTAGATTTTAAGACCAAGTACTTC.

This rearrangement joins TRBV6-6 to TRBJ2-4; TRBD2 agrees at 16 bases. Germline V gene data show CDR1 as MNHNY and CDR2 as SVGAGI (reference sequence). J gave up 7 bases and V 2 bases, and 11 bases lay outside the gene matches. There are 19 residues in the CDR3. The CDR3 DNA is TGTGCCAGCAGTTACCTGGGACTAGCGGGAGGGTCAACGATGAACATTCAGTACTTC. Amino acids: CASSYLGLAGGSTMNIQYF.

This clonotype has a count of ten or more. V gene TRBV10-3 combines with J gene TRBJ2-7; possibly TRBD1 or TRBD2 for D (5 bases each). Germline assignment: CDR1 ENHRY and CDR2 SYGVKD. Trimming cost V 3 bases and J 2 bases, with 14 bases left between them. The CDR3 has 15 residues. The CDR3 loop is CAISEYEGIPYEQYF. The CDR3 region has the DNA TGTGCCATCAGTGAATACGAGGGGATCCCCTACGAGCAGTACTTC.

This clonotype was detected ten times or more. Here the CDR3 reads CASSPPPHMEQFF. CDR3 coding DNA: TGTGCCAGCAGTCCCCCACCACACATGGAGCAGTTCTTC. This rearrangement joins TRBV28 to TRBJ2-1; D is uncertain. CDR1 is MDHEN and CDR2 is SYDVKM in the germline V gene. This CDR3 has 13 amino acids. Trimming took 5 bases from V and 10 from J, leaving 15 bases between them.

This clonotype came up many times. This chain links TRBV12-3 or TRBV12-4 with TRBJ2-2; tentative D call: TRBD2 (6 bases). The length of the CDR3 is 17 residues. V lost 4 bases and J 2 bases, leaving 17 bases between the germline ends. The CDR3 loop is CASSSGAAGPNTGELFF. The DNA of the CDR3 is TGTGCCAGCAGTTCCGGGGCCGCGGGACCTAACACCGGGGAGCTGTTTTTT.

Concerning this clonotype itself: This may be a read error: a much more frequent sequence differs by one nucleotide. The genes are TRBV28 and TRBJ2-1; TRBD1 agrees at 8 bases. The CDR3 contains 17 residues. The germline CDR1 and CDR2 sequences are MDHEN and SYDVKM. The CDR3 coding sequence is TGTGCCAGCAGTTCCAGATCTGACAGGGGAACCTACAATGGGCAGTTCTTC. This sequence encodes CASSSRSDRGTYNGQFF.

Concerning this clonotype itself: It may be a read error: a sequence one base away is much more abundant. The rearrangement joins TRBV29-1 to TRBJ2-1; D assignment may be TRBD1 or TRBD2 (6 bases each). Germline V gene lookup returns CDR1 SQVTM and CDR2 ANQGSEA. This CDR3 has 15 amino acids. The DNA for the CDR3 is TGCAGCGGCTTGGGGCCGGGGGCTGTCGGTAATGAGCAGTCCTTC. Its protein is CSGLGPGAVGNEQSF.

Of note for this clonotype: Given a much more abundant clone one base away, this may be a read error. The CDR3 sequence is CASSSTMRHEQSF. The CDR3 DNA reads TGTGCCAGCAGCTCGACGATGAGGCATGAGCAGTCCTTC. V usage is TRBV7-9 and J usage is TRBJ2-1; no reliable D call. The CDR3 has 13 amino acids. CDR1 and CDR2 from the germline V gene are SEHNR and FQNEAQ (reference sequence).

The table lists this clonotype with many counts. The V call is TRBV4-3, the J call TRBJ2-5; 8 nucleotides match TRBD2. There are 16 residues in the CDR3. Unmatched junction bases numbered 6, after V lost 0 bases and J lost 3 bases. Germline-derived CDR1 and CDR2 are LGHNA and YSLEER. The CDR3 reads CASSQDPAGVEETQYF. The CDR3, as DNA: TGCGCCAGCAGCCAAGATCCAGCGGGAGTTGAAGAGACCCAGTACTTC.

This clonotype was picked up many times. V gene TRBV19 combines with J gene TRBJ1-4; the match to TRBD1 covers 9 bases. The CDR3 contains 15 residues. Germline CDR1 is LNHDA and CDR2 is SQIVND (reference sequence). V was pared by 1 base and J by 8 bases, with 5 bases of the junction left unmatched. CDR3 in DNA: TGTGCCAGTAGTATAGTGGGGACAGGGACAGAAAAACTGTTTTTT. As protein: CASSIVGTGTEKLFF.

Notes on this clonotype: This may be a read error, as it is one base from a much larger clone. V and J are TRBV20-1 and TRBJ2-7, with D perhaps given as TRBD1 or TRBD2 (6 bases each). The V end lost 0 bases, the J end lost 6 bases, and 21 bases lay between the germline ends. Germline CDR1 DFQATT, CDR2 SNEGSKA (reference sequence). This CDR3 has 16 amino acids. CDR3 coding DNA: TGCAGTGCTAGAGATGTGCGGGACACACTTCTTTCCGAGCAGTACTTC. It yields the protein CSARDVRDTLLSEQYF.

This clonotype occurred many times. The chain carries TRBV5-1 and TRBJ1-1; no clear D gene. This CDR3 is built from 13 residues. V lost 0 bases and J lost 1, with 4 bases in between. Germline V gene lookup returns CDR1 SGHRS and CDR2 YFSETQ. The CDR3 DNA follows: TGCGCCAGCAGCTTGGCCAAGAACACTGAAGCTTTCTTT. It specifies CASSLAKNTEAFF. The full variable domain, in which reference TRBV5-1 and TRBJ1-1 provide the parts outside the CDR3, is KAGVTQTPRYLIKTRGQQVTLSCSPISGHRSVSWYQQTPGQGLQFLFEYFSETQRNKGNFPGRFSGRQFSNSRSEMNVSTLELGDSALYLCASSLAKNTEAFFGQGTRLTVV.

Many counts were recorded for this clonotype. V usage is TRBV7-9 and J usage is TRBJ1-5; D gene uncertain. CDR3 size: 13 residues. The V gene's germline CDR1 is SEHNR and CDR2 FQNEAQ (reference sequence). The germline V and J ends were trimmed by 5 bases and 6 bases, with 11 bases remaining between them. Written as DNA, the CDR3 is TGTGCCAGCAGCCCCACCGAGGGTCAGCCCCAGCATTTT. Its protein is CASSPTEGQPQHF.

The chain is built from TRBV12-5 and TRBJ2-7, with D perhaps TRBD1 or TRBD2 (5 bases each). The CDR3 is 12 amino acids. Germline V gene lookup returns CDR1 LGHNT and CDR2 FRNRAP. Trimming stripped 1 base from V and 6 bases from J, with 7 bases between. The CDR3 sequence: CASGLEGSEQYF. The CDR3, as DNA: TGTGCTAGTGGTTTGGAGGGGAGCGAGCAGTACTTC. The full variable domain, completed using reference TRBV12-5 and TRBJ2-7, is DARVTQTPRHKVTEMGQEVTMRCQPILGHNTVFWYRQTMMQGLELLAYFRNRAPLDDSGMPKDRFSAEMPDATLATLKIQPSEPRDSAVYFCASGLEGSEQYFGPGTRLTVT.

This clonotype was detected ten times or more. CDR3 sequence (DNA): TGTGCCAGCAGTTTAAGTCCCTTTAATGAAAAACTGTTTTTT. Its protein product is CASSLSPFNEKLFF. This rearrangement joins TRBV27 to TRBJ1-4; D is undetermined. The CDR3 consists of 14 residues. Looked up from germline, CDR1 is MNHEY and CDR2 is SMNVEV (reference sequence). Trimming removed 2 bases from V and 4 bases from J, with 8 bases in between.

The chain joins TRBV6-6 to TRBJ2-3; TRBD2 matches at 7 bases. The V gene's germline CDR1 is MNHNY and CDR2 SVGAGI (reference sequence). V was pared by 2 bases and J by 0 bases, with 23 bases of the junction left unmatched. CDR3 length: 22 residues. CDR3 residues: CASSYLRYSGLGAISSTDTQYF. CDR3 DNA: TGTGCCAGCAGTTACCTGCGGTATTCTGGACTAGGAGCTATCTCTAGCACAGATACGCAGTATTTT.

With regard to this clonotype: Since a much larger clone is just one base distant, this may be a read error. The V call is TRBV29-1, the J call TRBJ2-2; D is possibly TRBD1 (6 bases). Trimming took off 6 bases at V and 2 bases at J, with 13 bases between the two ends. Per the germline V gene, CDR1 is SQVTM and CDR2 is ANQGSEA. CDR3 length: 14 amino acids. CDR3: CSVSRTANTGELFF. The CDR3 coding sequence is TGCAGCGTCTCCAGGACAGCCAACACCGGGGAGCTGTTTTTT.

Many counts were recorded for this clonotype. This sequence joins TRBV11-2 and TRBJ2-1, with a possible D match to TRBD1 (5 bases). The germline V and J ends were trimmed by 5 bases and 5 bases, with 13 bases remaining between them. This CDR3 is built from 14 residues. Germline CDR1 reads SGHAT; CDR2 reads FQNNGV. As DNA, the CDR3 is TGTGCCAGCAGCCTCGAGACAGACGACAATGAGCAGTTCTTC. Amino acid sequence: CASSLETDDNEQFF.

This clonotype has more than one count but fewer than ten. The DNA of the CDR3 is TGTGCCAGCAGCTTAGGCGGGAGGACATACAATGAGCAGTTCTTC. Translated: CASSLGGRTYNEQFF. The chain joins TRBV7-8 to TRBJ2-1; 8 bases fit TRBD2. Germline V gives CDR1 SGHVS, CDR2 FQNEAQ. The ends lost 1 base at V and 4 bases at J; junction bases unmatched: 3. The CDR3 covers 15 residues.

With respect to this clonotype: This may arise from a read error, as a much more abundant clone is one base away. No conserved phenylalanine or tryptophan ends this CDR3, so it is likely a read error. CDR3 protein: CAWSVLVYNEQFL. The CDR3 bases are TGTGCCTGGAGTGTATTAGTTTACAATGAGCAGTTCCTC. V gene TRBV30 combines with J gene TRBJ2-1; unclear D gene. The CDR3 runs to 13 residues. CDR1 GTSNPN and CDR2 SVGIG come from the germline V gene (reference sequence). V lost 0 bases to trimming and J lost 4 bases, with 7 bases between them.